The 11 T cell receptor beta chains in this list originate from one sample, sequenced in a study of T cell responses to AZD1222 COVID-19 vaccine. Only in-frame clones appear in the TCRdb table, and some are missing; sequencing was by immunoSEQ multiplex PCR. Of 95,000 to 120,000 clones in the sample, more than 70% were seen once. Material: peripheral blood, obtained 28 days after the second AZD1222 dose. These TCRs come from an adult who received the AZD1222 COVID-19 vaccine.

This chain joins TRBV6-5 and TRBJ1-5; D gene unclear. V shed 6 bases and J shed 2 bases, with 5 bases lying between them. CDR1 and CDR2 from the germline V gene are MNHEY and SVGAGI. This CDR3 region has 12 residues. CDR3 bases: TGTGCCAGCAGGTGGGGCAATCAGCCCCAGCATTTT. Translation: CASRWGNQPQHF.

V usage is TRBV28 and J usage is TRBJ2-7, with 9 bases aligning to TRBD1. V lost 3 bases to trimming and J lost 0 bases; unmatched junction nucleotides: 6. The germline gives CDR1 MDHEN, CDR2 SYDVKM. The CDR3 totals 16 residues. CDR3 in amino acids: CASSFAGTGNSYEQYF. As DNA, the CDR3 is TGTGCCAGCAGTTTTGCAGGGACAGGGAACTCCTACGAGCAGTACTTC.

The chain links TRBV28 to TRBJ1-5, with D maybe TRBD1 (6 bases). Per germline, CDR1 MDHEN and CDR2 SYDVKM. The CDR3 runs to 19 residues. V was trimmed by 3 bases and J by 2 bases, leaving 23 bases between them. CDR3 loop: CASSFMLGGYVIGNQPQHF. The DNA of the CDR3 is TGTGCCAGCAGTTTTATGTTAGGGGGGTACGTTATAGGCAATCAGCCCCAGCATTTT.

The rearrangement joins TRBV24-1 to TRBJ2-5; D possibly corresponds to TRBD2 (5 bases). Trimming removed 4 bases from V and 1 base from J, with 15 bases in between. The germline gives CDR1 KGHDR, CDR2 SFDVKD. The CDR3 has 16 residues. The DNA of the CDR3 is TGTGCCACCAGTGACTCCACTGGAGCGGCCCAAGAGACCCAGTACTTC. Amino acid sequence: CATSDSTGAAQETQYF.

The genes are TRBV4-3 and TRBJ2-3; 11 bases are a match to TRBD2. The CDR3 consists of 18 residues. The germline V gene has CDR1 LGHNA and CDR2 YSLEER. With 0 bases clipped from V and 2 bases from J, the junction kept 7 bases outside the gene matches. The CDR3, as DNA: TGCGCCAGCAGCCAAGATGCTAGCGGGGGGATAAACACAGATACGCAGTATTTT. The encoded protein is CASSQDASGGINTDTQYF.

The V and J genes are TRBV19 and TRBJ1-3; D unclear. V lost 3 bases, J lost 0 bases, and 12 bases lay in between. The CDR3 is 16 residues long. CDR1 is LNHDA and CDR2 is SQIVND in the germline V gene (reference sequence). In DNA, the CDR3 is TGTGCCAGTAGTATGGAACATCTCAGCTCTGGAAACACCATATATTTT. Its protein product is CASSMEHLSSGNTIYF.

Here the CDR3 DNA reads TGCAGCGTCGGAACAGGGGACGAGCAGTACTTC. It translates to CSVGTGDEQYF. The rearrangement links TRBV29-1 to TRBJ2-7; 7 nucleotides match TRBD1. CDR1 and CDR2 (germline): SQVTM, ANQGSEA. The CDR3 contains 11 residues. Unmatched junction bases numbered 4, after V lost 6 bases and J lost 5 bases.

The rearrangement uses TRBV5-1 and TRBJ2-7; 7 bases fit TRBD1. There are 13 residues in the CDR3. V trimming: 4 bases; J trimming: 2 bases; junction bases outside the gene matches: 3. Per germline, CDR1 SGHRS and CDR2 YFSETQ. This CDR3 reads CASSDQGAYEQYF. The CDR3 DNA reads as TGCGCCAGCAGCGACCAGGGGGCCTACGAGCAGTACTTC.

This chain uses TRBV5-6 with TRBJ2-3; a weak D match, TRBD1 (6 bases). Trimming cost V 0 bases and J 2 bases, with 13 bases left between them. CDR3 length: 16 amino acids. Germline lookup yields CDR1 SGHDT and CDR2 YYEEEE. The CDR3 sequence: CASSLEGQGYTDTQYF. The DNA of the CDR3 is TGTGCCAGCAGCTTGGAGGGGCAGGGGTACACAGATACGCAGTATTTT.

This chain joins TRBV9 and TRBJ1-2; D is unresolved. Looked up from germline, CDR1 is SGDLS and CDR2 is YYNGEE. V gave up 7 bases and J gave up 8 bases, with 15 bases separating them. This CDR3 has 12 amino acids. Here the CDR3 reads CASSQDSSGYTF. CDR3 DNA sequence: TGTGCCAGCTCGCAGGACTCAAGCGGCTACACCTTC.

This clone was observed once. The chain combines TRBV11-2 with TRBJ1-6, with D maybe TRBD1 (5 bases). Trimming stripped 2 bases from V and 12 bases from J, with 14 bases between. In germline, CDR1 is SGHAT, CDR2 FQNNGV. This CDR3 is built from 14 residues. The CDR3 DNA is TGTGCCAGCAGCTTATCTCGGGGCCAGGGACCCCTCCACTTT. It translates to CASSLSRGQGPLHF.